The source of this T cell receptor beta chain is a study of T and B cells in COVID-19 patients. Overall study: Peripheral blood came from COVID-19 patients with active infection or after recovery. Most recovered patients had mild to moderate COVID-19 treated as outpatients. Notes on the study in general: Clonality of TRB repertoires was high in active COVID-19; recovery brought above-healthy diversity and richness. Of thousands of TCR clusters found only in the recovered cohort, a few dozen had low generation probability.

Blood genomic DNA input for TRB amplification was about 220-500 ng. With V trimmed by 9 bases and J by 4 bases, 6 bases remained unmatched. The CDR3 has 13 amino acids. TRB rearrangements were amplified by multiplex PCR with BIOMED2 TRB-A/B primers. One entry per CDR3 protein, called by TCRdb with MiXCR from the multiplex PCR reads. This table holds 15,000 to 20,000 distinct CDR3 sequences, 36% found once. This clonotype is classed as medium-sized. What it binds is unknown. Sequencing was performed on blood. The chain carries TRBV12-3 or TRBV12-4 and TRBJ2-3, with 8 nucleotides matching TRBD2. This TCR was recovered from a human donor with active COVID-19. The CDR3 nucleotides are TGTGCCAGTGTAGCGGGGCTCGCAGATACGCAGTATTTT. Its translation is CASVAGLADTQYF.